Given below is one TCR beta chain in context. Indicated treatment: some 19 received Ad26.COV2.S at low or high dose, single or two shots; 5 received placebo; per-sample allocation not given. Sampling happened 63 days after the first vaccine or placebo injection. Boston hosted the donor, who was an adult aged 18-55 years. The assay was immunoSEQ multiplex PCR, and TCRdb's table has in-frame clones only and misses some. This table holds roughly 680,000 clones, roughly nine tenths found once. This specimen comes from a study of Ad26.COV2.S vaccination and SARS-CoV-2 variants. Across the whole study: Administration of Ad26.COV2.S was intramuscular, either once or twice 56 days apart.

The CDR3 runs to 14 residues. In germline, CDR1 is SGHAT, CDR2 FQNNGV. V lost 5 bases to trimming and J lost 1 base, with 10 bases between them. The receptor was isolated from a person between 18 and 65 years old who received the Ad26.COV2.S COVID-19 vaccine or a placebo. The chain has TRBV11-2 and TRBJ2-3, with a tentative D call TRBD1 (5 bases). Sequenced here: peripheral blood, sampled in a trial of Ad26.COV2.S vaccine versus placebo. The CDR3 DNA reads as TGTGCCAGCAGCGTTGACAGTCGCACAGATACGCAGTATTTT. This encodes CASSVDSRTDTQYF.